The 32 T cell receptor beta chains below were found in one sample sequenced in a study of blood T cells in healthy people across ages. A J-beta primer mix and a sample-barcoded 5' primer were used in a second PCR of about 7 to 12 cycles. TCRdb ran MiXCR on the 5' RACE reads and lists one entry per CDR3 protein. The sample has roughly 640,000 distinct CDR3 sequences; around 31% are singletons. Material: blood. These receptors originate from a woman of 80 years or more in good health.

Note on this clonotype: One end of the junction is discordant with germline, which a read error may explain. CDR3 nucleotide sequence: TGTGCCGGCAGTAACAGGGTTAATGAAAAACTGTTTTTT. Its protein product is CAGSNRVNEKLFF. The V and J genes are TRBV6-5 and TRBJ1-4, with TRBD1 as a possible D gene (6 bases). Germline values: CDR1 MNHEY, CDR2 SVGAGI. This CDR3 comprises 13 residues.

This clonotype showed up many times. The chain joins TRBV7-3 to TRBJ2-7; TRBD1 or TRBD2 may be the D gene (6 bases each). Trimming shortened V by 5 bases and J by 6 bases, and 20 bases separated the two germline ends. The V gene's germline CDR1 is SGHTA and CDR2 FQGTGA. This CDR3 comprises 15 residues. CDR3 amino acids: CASSAGGPGASEQYF. In DNA form, the CDR3 reads TGTGCCAGCAGCGCCGGAGGGCCAGGGGCCTCCGAGCAGTACTTC.

This sequence joins TRBV4-2 and TRBJ1-2, with D uncertain. The CDR3 runs 15 residues. V was trimmed by 5 bases and J by 2 bases, leaving 15 bases between them. Germline V gives CDR1 LGHNA, CDR2 YNFKEQ. CDR3 sequence (DNA): TGTGCCAGCAGCTCCCCGCGCGCTCTGAACTATGGCTACACCTTC. This translates into CASSSPRALNYGYTF.

The V and J genes are TRBV2 and TRBJ2-5; D is perhaps TRBD2 (6 bases). The CDR3 is 17 residues long. CDR1 and CDR2 from the germline V gene are SNHLY and FYNNEI. The V and J ends lost 3 bases and 1 base respectively, with 18 bases between them. The CDR3 here is CASSDGGALWIQETQYF. In DNA form, the CDR3 reads TGTGCCAGCAGTGACGGAGGGGCACTGTGGATCCAAGAGACCCAGTACTTC.

The sample holds many counts of this clonotype. A much larger clonotype is one base distant, so this may be a read error. J is TRBJ2-7 and V is TRBV20-1; 7 nucleotides agree with TRBD2. Germline-derived CDR1 and CDR2 are DFQATT and SNEGSKA (reference sequence). The CDR3 spans 12 residues. The DNA of the CDR3 is TGCAGGGCTAGCCCGACTAGCAGCGAGCAGTACTTC. Translation: CRASPTSSEQYF.

V and J are TRBV12-3 or TRBV12-4 and TRBJ1-5; D call uncertain. V was shortened by 7 bases and J by 5 bases, with 15 bases between the two germline ends. This CDR3 region has 14 residues. DNA of the CDR3: TGTGCCAGCACCCCGGACGGGAGGTATCAGCCCCAGCATTTT. It encodes CASTPDGRYQPQHF.

Only a few counts were recorded for this clonotype. The rearrangement links TRBV6-5 to TRBJ1-1; a possible D gene is TRBD1 (5 bases). This CDR3 contains 14 residues. V gave up 8 bases and J gave up 0 bases, with 13 bases separating them. Germline CDR1 is MNHEY and CDR2 is SVGAGI. CDR3 sequence (DNA): TGTGCCAGCGGGCGGGGCAGTATGAACACTGAAGCTTTCTTT. Protein product: CASGRGSMNTEAFF.

This clonotype was seen many times. V usage is TRBV6-1 and J usage is TRBJ2-5; TRBD2 might be the D (6 bases). The CDR3 is 14 amino acids. Germline assignment: CDR1 MNHNS and CDR2 SASEGT. V shed 4 bases and J shed 1 base, with 10 bases lying between them. The chain's CDR3 is CASSGLAFQETQYF. The CDR3 DNA reads TGTGCCAGCAGTGGCCTAGCGTTCCAAGAGACCCAGTACTTC.

This clonotype was seen repeatedly, ten times or more. This chain uses TRBV20-1 with TRBJ2-6; D remains unclear. The CDR3 is 14 amino acids. The V end lost 3 bases, the J end lost 2 bases, and 8 bases lay between the germline ends. Germline assignment: CDR1 DFQATT and CDR2 SNEGSKA (reference sequence). DNA of the CDR3: TGCAGTGCTAGCAAAGTGACTGGGGCCAACGTCCTGACTTTC. Translation gives CSASKVTGANVLTF.

V and J are TRBV5-8 and TRBJ2-1; no firm D call. Germline V CDR1 and CDR2: SGHTS, YDEGEE. This CDR3 region has 12 residues. V lost 4 bases and J 8 bases, leaving 10 bases between the germline ends. The CDR3 region is CASSLSPYEQFF. In DNA form, the CDR3 reads TGTGCCAGCAGCCTATCACCCTATGAGCAGTTCTTC.

The gene calls are TRBV2 and TRBJ2-1; perhaps TRBD1 as D (6 bases). This CDR3 has 15 residues. The ends were cut back, 6 bases at V and 0 bases at J, with 12 bases in the middle. Germline V CDR1 and CDR2: SNHLY, FYNNEI. CDR3 DNA sequence: TGTGCCAGCAGCGGACAGTCGAGCTCCTACAATGAGCAGTTCTTC. Its translation: CASSGQSSSYNEQFF.

Only a few counts were recorded for this clonotype. This sequence joins TRBV7-9 and TRBJ1-3; TRBD1 might be the D (5 bases). CDR1 and CDR2 (germline): SEHNR, FQNEAQ (reference sequence). This CDR3 spans 19 amino acids. The V and J ends lost 1 base and 2 bases respectively, with 21 bases between them. CDR3 protein: CASSLDRGVARTAGNTIYF. CDR3 bases: TGTGCCAGCAGCTTAGATAGAGGGGTCGCTCGCACCGCTGGAAACACCATATATTTT.

This rearrangement joins TRBV11-1 to TRBJ2-5; 7 positions agree with TRBD2. From germline, CDR1 is SGHAT and CDR2 FQDESV (reference sequence). V was clipped by 1 base and J by 11 bases; unmatched bases: 13. The CDR3 spans 15 residues. DNA of the CDR3: TGTGCCAGCAGCTTAGGCCGGGGGGACTGGAATGAGCAGTACTTC. Its protein is CASSLGRGDWNEQYF.

Concerning this clonotype itself: A much more abundant neighbour one base away suggests this may be a read error. The chain combines TRBV4-2 with TRBJ2-2, with 8 bases lining up with TRBD1. Germline CDR1 reads LGHNA; CDR2 reads YNFKEQ. CDR3 length: 16 amino acids. CDR3 protein: CACSQGATEGTGELFF. As DNA, the CDR3 is TGTGCCTGCAGCCAGGGGGCGACTGAGGGGACCGGGGAGCTGTTTTTT.

The table lists this clonotype with a count of one. The junction differs from germline at one of its ends, possibly a read error. The J gene is TRBJ2-1, the V gene TRBV7-7; TRBD1 matches at 8 bases. This CDR3 spans 16 amino acids. Germline V lookup: CDR1 SSHAT, CDR2 FNYEAQ (reference sequence). The CDR3: CASSLALTGAYNEQFF. The CDR3, as DNA: TGTGCTAGCAGCTTAGCCCTGACAGGGGCCTACAATGAGCAGTTCTTC.

Ten or more counts support this clonotype. The chain recombines TRBV12-3 or TRBV12-4 with TRBJ2-4, with TRBD1 matching 7 bases. Germline trimming cut 4 bases from V and 1 base from J; bases unmatched to any gene: 7. This CDR3 is 16 amino acids long. The CDR3, as DNA: TGTGCCAGCAGTTCCCAACAGGGGTGGGCCAAAAACATTCAGTACTTC. Its protein is CASSSQQGWAKNIQYF.

The V call is TRBV6-5, the J call TRBJ2-1; 8 nucleotides align to TRBD2. Germline V gene sequence: CDR1 MNHEY, CDR2 SVGAGI. This CDR3 is built from 11 residues. V shed 10 bases, J shed 7 bases, and the junction held 3 bases outside the gene matches. The CDR3 bases are TGTGCCATGGCGGGGGGAAATGAGCAGTTCTTC. The encoded protein is CAMAGGNEQFF.

As to this clonotype: This may stem from a read error, because a much larger clone lies one nucleotide away. The rearrangement links TRBV4-3 to TRBJ1-1; possibly TRBD1 for D (5 bases). The CDR3 extends over 13 amino acids. Germline CDR1 is LGHNA and CDR2 is YSLEER. The CDR3 nucleotides read TGCGCCAGCAGCCTACGGGGGTCCACTGGAGCTTTCTTT. Its protein is CASSLRGSTGAFF.

This rearrangement joins TRBV4-1 to TRBJ1-2, with TRBD1 identical over 7 bases. The germline V gene encodes CDR1 MGHRA and CDR2 YSYEKL. Trimming took 4 bases from V and 8 from J; bases not matched to a gene: 10. The length of the CDR3 is 14 residues. The chain's CDR3 is CASSLTGARGGYTF. Here the CDR3 DNA reads TGCGCCAGCAGCCTCACAGGGGCCCGGGGAGGCTACACCTTC.

Concerning this clonotype: It may be a read error: a sequence one base away is much more abundant. Here the CDR3 reads CARSPSLDSNQPQHF. The CDR3 coding sequence is TGTGCCCGCAGCCCCTCGTTAGATAGCAATCAGCCCCAGCATTTT. The rearrangement uses TRBV6-2 or TRBV6-3 and TRBJ1-5; unclear D gene. The CDR3 length is 15 residues. The germline gives CDR1 MNHEY, CDR2 SVGEGT.

Many counts were recorded for this clonotype. The rearrangement links TRBV5-1 to TRBJ2-1; TRBD1 matches at 8 bases. CDR3 length: 13 amino acids. Trimming cost V 6 bases and J 3 bases; bases outside gene matches: 2. The germline V gene encodes CDR1 SGHRS and CDR2 YFSETQ. Here the CDR3 DNA reads TGCGCCAGCACCGGACAGGGCTACAATGAGCAGTTCTTC. Its protein product is CASTGQGYNEQFF.

This clonotype was counted ten times or more. The chain joins TRBV5-5 to TRBJ2-7; D is undetermined. The V gene's germline CDR1 is SGHKS and CDR2 YYEKEE (reference sequence). The CDR3 has 12 residues. V was cut by 4 bases and J by 7 bases, with 12 bases left in between. The CDR3 DNA reads as TGTGCCAGCAGCCCCAGTTTCCGGGAGCAGTACTTC. It translates to CASSPSFREQYF. The full variable domain, in which reference TRBV5-5 and TRBJ2-7 provide the parts outside the CDR3, is DAGVTQSPTHLIKTRGQQVTLRCSPISGHKSVSWYQQVLGQGPQFIFQYYEKEERGRGNFPDRFSARQFPNYSSELNVNALLLGDSALYLCASSPSFREQYFGPGTRLTVT.

This clonotype was recorded many times. One junction end disagrees with the germline gene, perhaps due to a read error. The J gene is TRBJ2-5, the V gene TRBV6-2 or TRBV6-3; no firm D call. This CDR3 has 12 residues. The germline V gene encodes CDR1 MNHEY and CDR2 SVGEGT. Here the CDR3 reads CASSYLMETQYF. As DNA, the CDR3 is TGTGCCAGCAGCTACTTGATGGAGACCCAGTACTTC.

This clonotype was counted ten times or more. The V gene is TRBV10-3, the J gene TRBJ2-3; D is uncertain. The V end was cut by 8 bases, the J end by 0 bases, with 6 bases between. Per the germline V gene, CDR1 is ENHRY and CDR2 is SYGVKD. The CDR3 is 12 residues long. The CDR3 DNA is TGTGCCATCGGAGAAAGCACAGATACGCAGTATTTT. Translated, it gives CAIGESTDTQYF.

This clonotype occurred many times. The CDR3 coding sequence is TGTGCCAGCAGTTTCGGACAGCTCACGAGCTCTGGGGCCAACGTCCTGACTTTC. Translating it yields CASSFGQLTSSGANVLTF. The chain couples TRBV6-6 to TRBJ2-6; D may be TRBD1 (6 bases). Germline CDR1 MNHNY, CDR2 SVGAGI (reference sequence). The CDR3 has 18 amino acids. Trimming removed 4 bases from V and 0 bases from J, with 16 bases in between.

This clonotype has a handful of counts. This chain uses TRBV6-2 or TRBV6-3 with TRBJ2-1; TRBD2 matches at 11 bases. The J segment lost 1 base and the V segment lost 5 bases, leaving 7 bases of the junction unmatched. Germline V gives CDR1 MNHEY, CDR2 SVGEGT. The CDR3 covers 17 residues. This CDR3 reads CASSIPGLAASYNEQFF. The CDR3 coding sequence is TGTGCCAGCAGTATTCCGGGACTAGCGGCTTCCTACAATGAGCAGTTCTTC.

The genes are TRBV15 and TRBJ1-1; 9 positions match TRBD1. CDR3 length: 16 residues. The V and J ends lost 1 base and 4 bases, in that order; junction bases with no gene match: 7. The germline CDR1 and CDR2 sequences are LNHNV and YYDKDF (reference sequence). The CDR3 DNA reads as TGTGCCACCAGCAGAGCCTCCGGGACAGGGAGCACTGAAGCTTTCTTT. Translation gives CATSRASGTGSTEAFF.

In the case of this clonotype: One base away lies a much larger clone, so this may be a sequencing read error. The CDR3 DNA reads as TGCAGCATTGAAGGGGCGTGGGAAGCTTTCTTT. Its translation: CSIEGAWEAFF. The genes are TRBV29-1 and TRBJ1-1, with D possibly being TRBD1 (5 bases). CDR3 length: 11 amino acids. The V gene's germline CDR1 is SQVTM and CDR2 ANQGSEA.

The rearrangement joins TRBV30 to TRBJ2-5, with TRBD1 as a possible D gene (6 bases). CDR1 and CDR2 (germline): GTSNPN, SVGIG (reference sequence). V dropped 5 bases and J dropped 1 base, with 8 bases sitting between them. This CDR3 is 12 amino acids long. CDR3 residues: CAWAGVQETQYF. CDR3 DNA: TGTGCCTGGGCAGGGGTCCAAGAGACCCAGTACTTC.

V is TRBV20-1 and J is TRBJ2-5; the match to TRBD2 covers 9 bases. Per the germline V gene, CDR1 is DFQATT and CDR2 is SNEGSKA (reference sequence). CDR3 length: 13 amino acids. The V segment lost 7 bases and the J segment 5 bases; nucleotides outside the gene matches: 8. CDR3 region: CSVGGGAVETQYF. As DNA, the CDR3 is TGCAGTGTTGGCGGGGGGGCTGTCGAGACCCAGTACTTC.

J is TRBJ1-1 and V is TRBV20-1; 8 bases match TRBD1. Per the germline V gene, CDR1 is DFQATT and CDR2 is SNEGSKA (reference sequence). V lost 6 bases and J lost 6; bases outside the gene matches: 12. This CDR3 comprises 14 residues. The CDR3, as DNA: TGCAGTGCCGTGCGTGGACAGGGAGTTGCTGAAGCTTTCTTT. Its protein product is CSAVRGQGVAEAFF.

The table lists this clonotype with many counts. The V call is TRBV28, the J call TRBJ2-7; the D is unclear. This CDR3 comprises 11 residues. V was shortened by 6 bases and J by 5 bases, with 8 bases between the two germline ends. CDR1 and CDR2 from the germline V gene are MDHEN and SYDVKM. CDR3 sequence: CASRFWDEQYF. The CDR3 bases are TGTGCCAGCAGATTTTGGGACGAGCAGTACTTC.